This T cell receptor (beta chain) originates from a study of technical replicates of blood from a handful of donors. V lost 1 base to trimming and J lost 8 bases; unmatched junction nucleotides: 4. The CDR3 runs to 14 residues. Germline assignment: CDR1 MNHNS and CDR2 SASEGT. Only in-frame clones appear in the TCRdb table, and some are missing; sequencing was by immunoSEQ multiplex PCR. The repertoire has around 100,000 clones, roughly 95% of them found once; the top ten carry roughly 0.35%. The receptor's source is a human donor in good health. Material: T cells isolated from PBMCs. The rearrangement links TRBV6-1 to TRBJ2-1; 8 nucleotides match TRBD2. In DNA, the CDR3 is TGTGCCAGCAGTGAAGAGCGGGAGCTGCATGAGCAGTTCTTC. Protein: CASSEERELHEQFF.